These 25 T cell receptor beta chains were all obtained from the same sample, sequenced in a study of T cell responses to AZD1222 COVID-19 vaccine. Clones were read by immunoSEQ multiplex PCR, and TCRdb kept only the in-frame ones, dropping some. The sample includes about 110,000 clones, approximately 85% seen only once; the top ten take 9.5% to 15%. The material was peripheral blood, obtained on day 0 of MenACWY control vaccination. The receptors here all came from an adult in good health.

This chain uses TRBV19 with TRBJ1-4; D call uncertain. The CDR3 length is 11 residues. Germline V gene sequence: CDR1 LNHDA, CDR2 SQIVND (reference sequence). V gave up 2 bases and J gave up 5 bases, with 0 bases separating them. This CDR3 reads CASSINEKLFF. DNA of the CDR3: TGTGCCAGTAGTATAAATGAAAAACTGTTTTTT.

The chain recombines TRBV24-1 with TRBJ2-3; D uncertain. The CDR3 covers 13 residues. The V gene lost 8 bases and the J gene lost 1 base, with 9 bases spanning the gap. Germline CDR1 reads KGHDR; CDR2 reads SFDVKD. The DNA of the CDR3 is TGTGCCACCAAAGGGTATCGCACAGATACGCAGTATTTT. This sequence encodes CATKGYRTDTQYF.

The gene calls are TRBV28 and TRBJ1-4; no clear D. CDR1 is MDHEN, CDR2 SYDVKM, per germline. The ends were cut back, 5 bases at V and 8 bases at J, with 9 bases in the middle. This CDR3 spans 12 amino acids. The CDR3 DNA reads TGTGCCAGCAGTCTTATTGGGGAAAAACTGTTTTTT. Its protein is CASSLIGEKLFF.

This clone was picked up one time. This chain uses TRBV30 with TRBJ2-1, with 9 bases lining up with TRBD2. The length of the CDR3 is 15 residues. CDR1 and CDR2 from the germline V gene are GTSNPN and SVGIG (reference sequence). V gave up 4 bases and J gave up 3 bases; unmatched junction bases: 7. The CDR3 region is CAWTRAGGFYNEQFF. The CDR3 nucleotides read TGTGCCTGGACCCGAGCGGGGGGCTTCTACAATGAGCAGTTCTTC.

The chain links TRBV7-9 to TRBJ2-7; 8 nucleotides align to TRBD2. Germline V gives CDR1 SEHNR, CDR2 FQNEAQ (reference sequence). The CDR3 extends over 15 amino acids. V trimming: 7 bases; J trimming: 4 bases; junction bases outside the gene matches: 12. CDR3 in DNA: TGTGCCAGCACCCCCTCCAGAGCGGGAGCATACGAGCAGTACTTC. Its translation: CASTPSRAGAYEQYF.

The rearrangement joins TRBV7-9 to TRBJ2-1, with a possible D match to TRBD1 (6 bases). The CDR3 has 15 residues. Germline CDR1 and CDR2: SEHNR and FQNEAQ (reference sequence). Trimming took 6 bases from V and 3 from J, leaving 15 bases between them. This chain's CDR3 is CASSPTGPLYNEQFF. As DNA, the CDR3 is TGTGCCAGCAGTCCCACAGGGCCCCTCTACAATGAGCAGTTCTTC. Supplemented by reference TRBV7-9 and TRBJ2-1, the full variable domain reads DTGVSQNPRHKITKRGQNVTFRCDPISEHNRLYWYRQTLGQGPEFLTYFQNEAQLEKSRLLSDRFSAERPKGSFSTLEIQRTEQGDSAMYLCASSPTGPLYNEQFFGPGTRLTVL.

This chain joins TRBV3-1 (or the pseudogene TRBV3-2) and TRBJ1-1; possibly TRBD1 for D (6 bases). V lost 0 bases and J lost 3, with 17 bases in between. Germline V gives CDR1 LGHDT, CDR2 YNNKEL (reference sequence). CDR3 size: 17 residues. CDR3 amino acids: CASSQDSGGRGDTEAFF. CDR3 nucleotide sequence: TGTGCCAGCAGCCAAGACTCCGGGGGGCGGGGGGACACTGAAGCTTTCTTT.

The CDR3 sequence: CASSLAGTGDEQFF. The CDR3 coding sequence is TGTGCCAGCAGCTTGGCGGGGACAGGGGATGAGCAGTTCTTC. The V gene is TRBV5-8, the J gene TRBJ2-1, with 10 bases identical to TRBD1. The trim removed 0 bases at V and 8 bases at J, leaving 2 bases unmatched. Germline CDR1 and CDR2: SGHTS and YDEGEE. The length of the CDR3 is 14 residues.

The chain combines TRBV10-3 with TRBJ1-1; 8 positions agree with TRBD1. Germline trimming cut 5 bases from V and 4 bases from J; bases unmatched to any gene: 9. The germline V gene has CDR1 ENHRY and CDR2 SYGVKD. The CDR3 covers 15 residues. CDR3 region: CAISPSTGEGTEAFF. CDR3 coding DNA: TGTGCCATCAGTCCGTCGACAGGGGAGGGCACTGAAGCTTTCTTT.

CDR3 DNA sequence: TGTGCCAGCAGCGGAAGACCGGGCCTAAACACTGAAGCTTTCTTT. Translating it yields CASSGRPGLNTEAFF. The rearrangement links TRBV9 to TRBJ1-1; D unresolved. CDR1 is SGDLS, CDR2 YYNGEE, per germline. The CDR3 loop spans 15 amino acids. V was pared by 3 bases and J by 2 bases, with 14 bases between.

The gene calls are TRBV19 and TRBJ1-2; D might be TRBD1 (6 bases). Trimming took off 11 bases at V and 4 bases at J, with 11 bases between the two ends. This CDR3 is 11 amino acids long. CDR1 LNHDA and CDR2 SQIVND come from the germline V gene (reference sequence). DNA for the CDR3: TGTGCCGCCACGGGGGCCTATGGCTACACCTTC. Its protein is CAATGAYGYTF.

The genes are TRBV30 and TRBJ2-7, with 8 nucleotides matching TRBD2. This CDR3 is 13 amino acids long. The trim removed 7 bases at V and 3 bases at J, leaving 8 bases unmatched. From germline, CDR1 is GTSNPN and CDR2 SVGIG (reference sequence). This CDR3 is CASSGGGNYEQYF. CDR3 bases: TGTGCCTCCTCGGGGGGGGGAAACTACGAGCAGTACTTC.

The J gene is TRBJ1-6, the V gene TRBV19; D ambiguous. The CDR3 runs 16 residues. V lost 6 bases to trimming and J lost 14 bases, with 26 bases between them. Germline CDR1 is LNHDA and CDR2 is SQIVND (reference sequence). In nucleotides, the CDR3 is TGTGCCAGTAGGCCCCCCCTCCAGACGAGGATCGCGGCCCTCCACTTT. Amino acid sequence: CASRPPLQTRIAALHF.

This sequence joins TRBV19 and TRBJ2-1; 11 bases fit TRBD1. CDR1 and CDR2 from the germline V gene are LNHDA and SQIVND (reference sequence). V was clipped by 8 bases and J by 3 bases; unmatched bases: 9. CDR3 length: 16 residues. The CDR3 is CASSSSGQGGYNEQFF. The CDR3 nucleotides are TGTGCCAGTTCCTCATCGGGACAGGGGGGCTACAATGAGCAGTTCTTC. The full variable domain, its missing parts supplied by reference TRBV19 and TRBJ2-1, is DGGITQSPKYLFRKEGQNVTLSCEQNLNHDAMYWYRQDPGQGLRLIYYSQIVNDFQKGDIAEGYSVSREKKESFPLTVTSAQKNPTAFYLCASSSSGQGGYNEQFFGPGTRLTVL.

This clone was seen only a few times. The chain combines TRBV20-1 with TRBJ2-5, with TRBD2 matching over 7 bases. V shed 7 bases, J shed 2 bases, and the junction held 1 base outside the gene matches. The CDR3 spans 11 residues. The germline CDR1 and CDR2 sequences are DFQATT and SNEGSKA (reference sequence). The CDR3 coding sequence is TGCAGTGGGGGACTACAAGAGACCCAGTACTTC. Its protein product is CSGGLQETQYF.

This rearrangement joins TRBV7-2 to TRBJ1-1; 10 bases fit TRBD1. J lost 4 bases, V lost 4 bases, and 0 bases had no gene match. The CDR3 is 13 residues long. CDR1 SGHTA and CDR2 FQGNSA come from the germline V gene. DNA of the CDR3: TGTGCCAGCAGCTGGACAGGGGGCACTGAAGCTTTCTTT. Its translation is CASSWTGGTEAFF.

Comment on this clone: An end of the junction does not agree with germline; a read error may underlie this. The J gene is TRBJ1-2, the V gene TRBV4-1; no clear D gene. The CDR3 is made up of 18 amino acids. Per the germline V gene, CDR1 is MGHRA and CDR2 is YSYEKL. CDR3 residues: CARSRPRGSSFLNYGYTF. The CDR3 nucleotides read TGCGCCCGCAGCCGCCCGAGAGGCAGTAGCTTTCTAAACTATGGCTACACCTTC.

In DNA, the CDR3 is TGTGCCAGCATGCGCGGGGCGAACTATGGCTACACCTTC. Its translation is CASMRGANYGYTF. The rearrangement links TRBV6-5 to TRBJ1-2; maybe TRBD1 (5 bases). Germline-derived CDR1 and CDR2 are MNHEY and SVGAGI. V lost 7 bases and J 2 bases, leaving 11 bases between the germline ends. CDR3 size: 13 residues.

The rearrangement links TRBV12-3 or TRBV12-4 to TRBJ2-6, with D uncertain. V was shortened by 5 bases and J by 2 bases, with 1 base between the two germline ends. The CDR3 loop spans 12 amino acids. CDR3 in amino acids: CASSPGANVLTF. CDR3 nucleotides: TGTGCCAGCAGTCCTGGGGCCAACGTCCTGACTTTC.

This chain joins TRBV19 and TRBJ1-4; D may be TRBD1 (5 bases). CDR3 length: 15 residues. Trimming removed 4 bases at V and 4 bases at J, with 13 bases between. Per the germline V gene, CDR1 is LNHDA and CDR2 is SQIVND (reference sequence). CDR3 amino acids: CASSRQTGVNEKLFF. CDR3 coding DNA: TGTGCCAGTAGTAGACAGACGGGCGTTAATGAAAAACTGTTTTTT.

V usage is TRBV7-9 and J usage is TRBJ1-6; weak D call: TRBD1 (5 bases). Trimming left V 5 bases short and J 0 bases short, with 17 bases between. CDR3 length: 18 amino acids. Germline assignment: CDR1 SEHNR and CDR2 FQNEAQ (reference sequence). CDR3 in amino acids: CASSPRDPGSSYNSPLHF. The DNA of the CDR3 is TGTGCCAGCAGCCCACGGGATCCAGGGAGCTCCTATAATTCACCCCTCCACTTT.

CDR3 region: CATSSRFNSQGRETQYF. CDR3 sequence (DNA): TGTGCCACCAGCAGCAGATTTAACTCACAGGGGCGAGAGACCCAGTACTTC. The chain is built from TRBV15 and TRBJ2-5; TRBD1 aligns across 7 bases. The trim removed 3 bases at V and 4 bases at J, leaving 14 bases unmatched. Germline V gene lookup returns CDR1 LNHNV and CDR2 YYDKDF (reference sequence). CDR3 length: 17 amino acids.

This clone was seen a single time. The V call is TRBV7-2, the J call TRBJ1-2; D not certain. V lost 1 base, J lost 8 bases, and 11 bases lay in between. The CDR3 loop spans 13 amino acids. Germline V CDR1 and CDR2: SGHTA, FQGNSA. In DNA form, the CDR3 reads TGTGCCAGCAGCTTAGAGGCAGTCTTAGGCTACACCTTC. This encodes CASSLEAVLGYTF.

This clone has just a few counts. The chain is built from TRBV4-1 and TRBJ1-4, with 7 bases aligning to TRBD1. Germline-derived CDR1 and CDR2 are MGHRA and YSYEKL. CDR3 size: 17 residues. Unmatched junction bases numbered 12, after V lost 3 bases and J lost 5 bases. The CDR3 DNA is TGCGCCAGCAGCCAGACCCCCACCGGGACAGCGAATGAAAAACTGTTTTTT. Its translation is CASSQTPTGTANEKLFF.

This chain connects TRBV7-2 to TRBJ1-1, with D perhaps matching TRBD1 (6 bases). Germline CDR1 SGHTA, CDR2 FQGNSA. The CDR3 spans 15 residues. V was clipped by 4 bases and J by 4 bases, with 16 bases between them. The CDR3 nucleotides read TGTGCCAGCAGCTCTTACAGGGTGGGTGCCACTGAAGCTTTCTTT. This gives the protein CASSSYRVGATEAFF.